What follows describes a single T cell receptor beta chain. CDR1 and CDR2 from the germline V gene are SGHRS and YFSETQ. V was clipped by 5 bases and J by 3 bases; unmatched bases: 6. CDR3 size: 14 residues. The sample is drawn from a study of PD-1 blockade in mismatch repair-deficient tumors. Study overall: Patients had 11 to 13 mismatch repair-deficient cancer types and were previously treated and progressing.

PCR or immunohistochemistry showed mismatch repair deficiency in every enrolled patient. Three pembrolizumab responders had their TCRs sequenced. Some clones are missing from TCRdb's copy, which holds only in-frame ones; the method was immunoSEQ multiplex PCR. Of 60,000 to 70,000 clones listed, roughly 88% are singletons. The specimen comprised peripheral blood, sampled 52 weeks after starting pembrolizumab. The TCR comes from an adult with mismatch repair-deficient cancer. V gene TRBV5-1 combines with J gene TRBJ2-5; 8 bases line up with TRBD2. The CDR3, as DNA: TGCGCCAGCAGATCCGGGACTAGGGAAGAGACCCAGTACTTC. As protein: CASRSGTREETQYF.